The source of this T cell receptor beta chain is a study of cytomegalovirus exposure and HLA in healthy donors (dated 2017 in TCRdb). About the study as a whole: In an earlier analysis of 450 to 750 of the donors, 276 Gb of sequence data and approximately 100 million unique TCR beta sequences from about 180 million T cells were reported. The study combined high-throughput TCR immunosequencing, statistical association of individual TCRs with disease status, and machine learning to predict cytomegalovirus infection status. Every discovery cohort repertoire had been produced on one sequencing platform. Rather than drawing on any new phenotypic data, the later analysis identified candidate immune exposures from TCR beta sequences and the way those sequences occurred across donors. About five DR-DQ haplotypes were treated as single units for association and clustering because of strong linkage in the cohort. Along with the roughly 610-subject first cohort, a separate validation cohort of over a hundred different subjects was used. Alongside the repertoire data, information on donor age, sex, ethnicity and CMV serostatus was compiled. A later genetic analysis took genome-wide SNP genotypes for 398 of the 666 donors and used that subset as a discovery cohort. An earlier analysis of 587 of the donors applied high-throughput TCR beta sequencing to assess whether each TCR beta V gene segment acted as functional or pseudogenic. The number of donors typed differed by locus, with roughly 620-630 for A, B, C, DRB1 and DQB1, over 500 for DQA1, under 610 for DPA1, and around 450 for DPB1. HLA typing included class I and class II loci at four-digit resolution. Using immunosequencing, the study profiled T cell repertoires from 550 to 750 subjects and related those repertoires to cytomegalovirus serostatus. The genetic ancestry cluster associated with self-reported Caucasian donors included over 80% of the 398 genotyped donors. Among 398 genotyped donors of the cohort, an average of 235,054 unique TCR beta nucleotide sequences were sequenced per donor, roughly a sixth of them non-productive. A later analysis re-examined previously published TCR beta repertoires from about 670 donors and added high-resolution HLA genotyping to investigate patterns of TCR occurrence. An early release covering 550 to 650 HLA-typed donors comprised around 300 gigabases of sequencing data and about 90 million unique TCR sequences. The study aimed to test whether signatures of past pathogen exposure could be identified by cataloging public T cell receptors.

The cohort comprised some 680 healthy bone marrow donors. Cohort members were all nominally healthy when sampled, although unrecorded immune exposures were likely present. The donor was CMV seropositive and belonged to the group of more than 250 seropositive cohort members. A peripheral blood sample was collected from each donor, and TCR beta sequencing was performed on peripheral blood mononuclear cells. Genomic DNA extraction from the blood cell samples was performed with the Qiagen DNeasy Blood Extraction Kit. Details on this clone: The antigen this receptor binds is unknown. No clone much larger than this one lies a single base away; base qualities are absent.

The library was made by the immunoSEQ multiplex PCR assay. For the multiplex PCR, a mixture combining 60 forward primers for TCR Vbeta segments and 13 reverse primers for TCR Jbeta segments was used. A multiplex PCR assay on genomic DNA amplified the CDR3 region of rearranged TCR beta genes. The amplified TCR beta libraries were sequenced on the Illumina HiSeq System as 87-base-pair reads. As for how the authors treated the data: In a later analysis, around 80 million unique TCR beta chains were counted across the roughly 610 repertoires, and around 10 million of these chains were shared by at least two donors. A nearest-neighbor algorithm error-corrected the raw reads and collapsed the reads into unique sequences, merging closely related sequences to remove PCR and sequencing errors. Alignment of CDR3 sequences to IMGT reference sequences was used to assign V, D and J gene segments. For a sequence to be retained, a match of at least six nucleotides was required to both a V gene segment and a J gene segment. Rearrangements were called productive when the CDR3 lacked stop codons and stayed in frame with V and J; all others were non-productive. CDR3 was defined according to IMGT convention as the region running from the second conserved V-encoded cysteine to the conserved J-encoded phenylalanine. The earlier analysis of 587 of the donors excluded any sequence lacking an unambiguous match to a single V gene segment. An earlier analysis of a few hundred of the donors called V segments functional above 56.7% productive rearrangements and segregating when the between-donor standard deviation exceeded 5%. A statistical classification framework was built to diagnose cytomegalovirus status from the catalog of TCR beta chain sequences. A later analysis assigned V and J genes by comparing TCR nucleotide sequences with IMGT/GENE-DB human TR gene sequences. A later analysis assigned CDR3 sequences and most-parsimonious VDJ recombination scenarios with the TCRdist pipeline. In a later analysis, every TCR beta chain was defined by the combination of its CDR3 amino acid sequence and its V-gene family, and reads without a unique V-gene family were dropped. To address suspected cross-contamination and a sequencing artifact, a later analysis removed around 590 highly shared, low-generation-probability nucleotide sequences. For each public chain, a later analysis derived a clonal expansion index from normalized ranks of inferred template counts within each repertoire. In a later analysis, generation probabilities were computed using a VDJ recombination model fitted to out-of-frame rearrangements, and the results were checked against IGoR. In a later analysis, TCR-TCR, TCR-HLA and TCR-CMV co-occurrence was scored with hypergeometric tests, and a repertoire-size bias correction was applied to TCR pairs. A later analysis estimated false discovery rates by permuting HLA or CMV assignments 20 times. In a later analysis, co-occurring TCRs were grouped using DBSCAN, with TCRdist sequence similarity added in when clustering inside HLA-allele-positive subsets. For co-occurrence clustering, repertoires with fewer than 30,000 or more than 120,000 public chains were excluded, along with 5 or 6 repertoires with anomalous nucleotide sharing. Drawn from immuneACCESS, this table holds only the in-frame rearrangements with V and J called that TCRdb kept. Clones are partly lost; checked studies trace under half to an unresolved V gene and leave the rest unexplained. The V and J calls and clone size were taken over from that table, and D and trimming were inferred from the DNA. Recorded for this sample are roughly 120,000 clones; more than 75% of them occurred a single time. The ten largest clones capture roughly an eighth of the sample.

Overall study outcomes, separate from this receptor: The study gave a list of some 150 TCR beta chains associated with cytomegalovirus. A later analysis found that HLA-associated TCR beta chains were more clonally expanded and had lower generation probabilities than equally common non-associated chains. Most CMV-associated TCR beta chains appeared to be HLA-restricted in a later analysis, and the HLA associations seemed to be driven largely by CMV exposure. Cytomegalovirus status was reported to be diagnosed by the classifier with high specificity and sensitivity in both the original and validation cohorts. At a false discovery rate of 0.05, a later analysis linked 15,000 to 20,000 TCR beta sequences to specific HLA alleles. A group of highly shared sequence variants was considered likely to be a technical artifact of the sequencing pipeline. In a later analysis, several top co-occurrence clusters were reported to appear linked to parvovirus B19, influenza, CMV and Epstein-Barr virus. Because some donors lacked HLA typing at each locus, the association tests relied only on the typed subset. Only TCR beta chains were sequenced in this cohort, and the absence of alpha or paired-chain data limited detectable features. A further reported finding was that TCR beta sequences accurately predicted the HLA-A and HLA-B alleles for most subjects in the first cohort. Most TCR sequences were observed very rarely across donors, whereas some public TCRs were present in many individuals. The 87-base-pair reads could not distinguish some IMGT-functional V segments, including TRBV6-2 and TRBV6-3, so those segments were excluded. A later genetic analysis reported fewer N-insertions in productive TCRs among donors in an Asian-associated ancestry cluster than the roughly 620-donor mean. In a later analysis, TCR association rates were found to vary across HLA loci, with the most associated TCRs seen for DRB1 alleles and the fewest for HLA-C alleles. When HLA alleles, especially DR and DQ, strongly co-occurred, TCR associations were difficult to assign to individual alleles. Linkage disequilibrium might explain the correlated functional status among segregating V segments, but an unknown experimental factor could not be ruled out. In an earlier analysis of approximately 590 of the donors, most TCR beta V segments appeared in productive rearrangements about 87% or about 30% of the time, broadly matching IMGT annotations. V-gene and J-gene trimming of TCR beta chains was associated with a missense DCLRE1C variant in a later genetic analysis, and the association was replicated in an independent cohort. Sequencing depth was assumed to be roughly uniform across donors in the presence/absence analyses, though that assumption may not hold. According to the authors, the approach could potentially be generalized to other disease states and immunological phenotypes. In vitro tests confirmed that a few of the cytomegalovirus-associated TCR beta chains recognize cytomegalovirus antigens. Because counts were too low, about 15 rarely observed V segments, including chromosome 9 orphons, were left out of the earlier analysis of several hundred of the donors. For the cohort, immune exposure information was limited to CMV serostatus.

The germline V gene specifies LGHNA as CDR1 and YSLEER as CDR2. Measured from the cysteine to the phenylalanine, the CDR3 is 17 residues long. CDR3 DNA is the only sequence kept; it has 51 bases, read in frame from the first base. V is clipped by 0 bases and J by 0 bases, and the sequence between their germline boundaries is 15 bases long. The chain is assembled from TRBV4-3 and TRBJ2-7, with the D gene not confidently named. This sequence was found in a woman in her fifties or sixties in good health and CMV-seropositive. Specimen: PBMCs. The CDR3 protein: CASSQDWAQQSSYEQYF. The DNA sequence follows: TGCGCCAGCAGCCAAGATTGGGCGCAACAGAGCTCCTACGAGCAGTACTTC.